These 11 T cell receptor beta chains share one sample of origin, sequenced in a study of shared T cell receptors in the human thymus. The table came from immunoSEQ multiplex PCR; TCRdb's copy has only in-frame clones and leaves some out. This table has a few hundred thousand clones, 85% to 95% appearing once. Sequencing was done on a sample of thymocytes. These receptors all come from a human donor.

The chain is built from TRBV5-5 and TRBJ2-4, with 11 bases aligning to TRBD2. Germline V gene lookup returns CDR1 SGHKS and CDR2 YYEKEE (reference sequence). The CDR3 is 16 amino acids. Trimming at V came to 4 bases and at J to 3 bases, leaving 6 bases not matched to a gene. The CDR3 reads CASSLSGRGNKNIQYF. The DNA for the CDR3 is TGTGCCAGCAGCCTTAGCGGGAGGGGGAACAAAAACATTCAGTACTTC.

CDR3 sequence: CASSLGAVAGGKETQYF. The CDR3 bases are TGTGCCAGCAGCTTAGGCGCCGTGGCAGGGGGGAAAGAGACCCAGTACTTC. The chain is built from TRBV7-6 and TRBJ2-5; weak D call: TRBD1 (7 bases). The V and J ends lost 1 base and 3 bases respectively, with 18 bases between them. This CDR3 has 17 amino acids. The germline V gene has CDR1 SGHVS and CDR2 FNYEAQ.

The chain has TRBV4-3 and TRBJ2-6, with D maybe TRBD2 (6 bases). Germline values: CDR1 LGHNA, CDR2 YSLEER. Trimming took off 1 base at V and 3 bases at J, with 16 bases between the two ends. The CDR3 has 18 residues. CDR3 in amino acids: CASSQGTGWRGGANVLTF. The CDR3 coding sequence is TGCGCCAGCAGCCAAGGGACGGGGTGGAGGGGTGGGGCCAACGTCCTGACTTTC.

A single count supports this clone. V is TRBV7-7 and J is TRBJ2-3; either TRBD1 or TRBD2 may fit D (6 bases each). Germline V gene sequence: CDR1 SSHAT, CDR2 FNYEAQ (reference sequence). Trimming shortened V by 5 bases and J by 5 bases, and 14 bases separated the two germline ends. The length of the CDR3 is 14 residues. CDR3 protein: CASSVRLGGDTQYF. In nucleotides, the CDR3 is TGTGCCAGCAGCGTAAGACTAGGGGGAGATACGCAGTATTTT.

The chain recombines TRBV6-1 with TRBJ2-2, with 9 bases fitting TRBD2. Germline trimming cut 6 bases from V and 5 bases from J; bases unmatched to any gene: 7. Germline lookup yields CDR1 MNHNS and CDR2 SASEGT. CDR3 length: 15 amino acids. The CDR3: CASRTSGRSTGELFF. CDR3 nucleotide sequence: TGTGCCAGCAGGACAAGCGGGAGGAGTACCGGGGAGCTGTTTTTT.

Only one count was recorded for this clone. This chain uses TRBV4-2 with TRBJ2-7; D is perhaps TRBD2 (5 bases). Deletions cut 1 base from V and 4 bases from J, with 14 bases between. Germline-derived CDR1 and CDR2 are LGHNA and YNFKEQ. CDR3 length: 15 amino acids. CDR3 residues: CASSQGTPSFYEQYF. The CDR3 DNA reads TGTGCCAGCAGCCAAGGGACTCCCTCCTTTTACGAGCAGTACTTC.

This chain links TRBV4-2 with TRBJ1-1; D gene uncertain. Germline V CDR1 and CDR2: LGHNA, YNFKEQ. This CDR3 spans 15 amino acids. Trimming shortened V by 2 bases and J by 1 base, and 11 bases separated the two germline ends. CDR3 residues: CASSQPAGWNTEAFF. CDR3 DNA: TGTGCCAGCAGCCAACCGGCGGGGTGGAACACTGAAGCTTTCTTT.

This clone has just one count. In nucleotides, the CDR3 is TGCGCCAGCAGCCCTACTAGCGGGAGGGCCTCCTACAATGAGCAGTTCTTC. Translated: CASSPTSGRASYNEQFF. The chain uses TRBV4-1 and TRBJ2-1, with 13 bases matching TRBD2. V was clipped by 4 bases and J by 0 bases; unmatched bases: 3. Germline lookup yields CDR1 MGHRA and CDR2 YSYEKL. This CDR3 has 17 residues.

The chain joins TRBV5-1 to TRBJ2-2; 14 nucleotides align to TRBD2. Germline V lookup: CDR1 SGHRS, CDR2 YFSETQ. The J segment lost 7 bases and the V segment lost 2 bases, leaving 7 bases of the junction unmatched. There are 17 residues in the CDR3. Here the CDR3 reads CASSFRTSGRKDGELFF. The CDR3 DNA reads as TGCGCCAGCAGCTTCCGGACTAGCGGGAGGAAGGACGGGGAGCTGTTTTTT.

CDR3 loop: CASSQPPGAEAFF. In DNA form, the CDR3 reads TGCGCCAGCAGCCAACCACCGGGAGCCGAAGCTTTCTTT. This rearrangement joins TRBV4-1 to TRBJ1-1; no definite D call. Germline V gene sequence: CDR1 MGHRA, CDR2 YSYEKL. This CDR3 spans 13 amino acids. Trimming removed 2 bases from V and 8 bases from J, with 12 bases in between.

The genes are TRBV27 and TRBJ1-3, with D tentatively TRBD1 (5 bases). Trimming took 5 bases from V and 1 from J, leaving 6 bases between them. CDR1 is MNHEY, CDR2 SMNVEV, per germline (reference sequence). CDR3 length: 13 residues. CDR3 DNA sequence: TGTGCCAGCAGTAGGGGTTCTGGAAACACCATATATTTT. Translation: CASSRGSGNTIYF.